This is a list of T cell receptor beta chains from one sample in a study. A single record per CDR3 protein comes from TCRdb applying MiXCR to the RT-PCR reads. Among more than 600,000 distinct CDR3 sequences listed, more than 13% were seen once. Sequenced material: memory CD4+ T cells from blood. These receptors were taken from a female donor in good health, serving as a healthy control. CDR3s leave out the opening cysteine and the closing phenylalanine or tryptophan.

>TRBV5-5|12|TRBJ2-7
ASSLFPRDALAY
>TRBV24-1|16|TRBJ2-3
ATSPVWTPGRITDTQY
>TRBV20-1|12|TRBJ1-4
SASGRPSPEKLF
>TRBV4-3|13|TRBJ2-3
ASSQAGGATDTQY
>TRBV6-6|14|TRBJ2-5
ASSAIGLLTQETQY
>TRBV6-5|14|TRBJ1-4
ASSRALAGANEKLF
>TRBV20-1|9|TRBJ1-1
SAQGFSEAF
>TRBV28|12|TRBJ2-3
ASSPRGKADTQY
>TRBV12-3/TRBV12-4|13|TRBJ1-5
ASSFLSGSKQPQH
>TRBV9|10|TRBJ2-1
ASAGTSLAQF
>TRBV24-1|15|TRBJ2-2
ATSTTAGRANTGELF
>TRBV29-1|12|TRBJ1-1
SVVVIDSNTEAF
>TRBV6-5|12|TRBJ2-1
ASSYSLGTNEQF
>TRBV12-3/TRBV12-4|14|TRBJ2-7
ASSKDWTSGAYEQY